Listed below are T cell receptor beta chains from one sample, sequenced in a study of memory CD4+ T cells and cytomegalovirus serostatus. Assay: immunoSEQ multiplex PCR; the TCRdb copy retains only in-frame clones and omits some. This sample has over 40,000 clones; approximately 84% occur once, and the top ten carry about 0.6%. Sequencing was done on a sample of memory CD4+ T cells from blood. The receptors here all came from an adult in good health and CMV-seronegative. The CDR3 runs from the conserved cysteine through the conserved F or W. A D gene is named only where the DNA matches it firmly. Part of the rows lack a size; the others show once, few, many or a class for expanded clones.

CSARDSPEQYF,TGCAGTGCTAGGGACAGCCCAGAGCAGTACTTC,TRBJ2-7,medium-sized,TRBV20-1,NA
CASSSTASGNTIYF,TGTGCCAGCAGTTCCACAGCCTCTGGAAACACCATATATTTT,TRBJ1-3,few,TRBV2,NA
CASSLLVIAGGGLSDTEAFF,TGTGCCAGCAGCTTGTTAGTAATCGCAGGAGGGGGCCTTTCGGACACTGAAGCTTTCTTT,TRBJ1-1,NA,TRBV5-8,TRBD1
CAWAQGFVNTIYF,TGTGCCTGGGCACAGGGGTTTGTAAACACCATATATTTT,TRBJ1-3,NA,TRBV30,TRBD1
CASSYFGSYGYTF,TGTGCCAGCAGTTATTTCGGGTCCTATGGCTACACCTTC,TRBJ1-2,NA,TRBV6-5,NA
CASSDSRWGEKLFF,TGTGCCAGCAGTGATAGCAGGTGGGGAGAAAAACTGTTTTTT,TRBJ1-4,NA,TRBV6-1,NA
CASSWDQPQHF,TGTGCCAGCAGTTGGGATCAGCCCCAGCATTTT,TRBJ1-5,NA,TRBV6-5,NA
CASSVGPRQGLGF,TGTGCCAGCAGCGTTGGACCAAGACAGGGGTTAGGCTTT,TRBJ1-1,few,TRBV9,TRBD1
CASSPKTQNYGYTF,TGTGCCAGCTCACCTAAGACACAGAACTATGGCTACACCTTC,TRBJ1-2,NA,TRBV18,NA
CASRSELVYEKLFF,TGTGCCAGCAGGAGTGAGCTCGTTTATGAAAAACTGTTTTTT,TRBJ1-4,NA,TRBV27,NA
CAWSKIGGTVPFF,TGTGCCTGGAGCAAGATAGGGGGCACGGTACCTTTCTTT,TRBJ1-1,NA,TRBV30,TRBD1
CASSRDRSLHEQYF,TGTGCCAGCAGCCGGGACAGGTCGCTTCACGAGCAGTACTTC,TRBJ2-7,NA,TRBV6-1,TRBD1
CASCGVGSPLHF,TGTGCCAGCTGCGGGGTTGGGTCACCCCTCCACTTT,TRBJ1-6,NA,TRBV28,NA
CSARGGRVYTEAFF,TGCAGCGCCCGGGGGGGGCGCGTGTACACTGAAGCTTTCTTT,TRBJ1-1,NA,TRBV29-1,NA